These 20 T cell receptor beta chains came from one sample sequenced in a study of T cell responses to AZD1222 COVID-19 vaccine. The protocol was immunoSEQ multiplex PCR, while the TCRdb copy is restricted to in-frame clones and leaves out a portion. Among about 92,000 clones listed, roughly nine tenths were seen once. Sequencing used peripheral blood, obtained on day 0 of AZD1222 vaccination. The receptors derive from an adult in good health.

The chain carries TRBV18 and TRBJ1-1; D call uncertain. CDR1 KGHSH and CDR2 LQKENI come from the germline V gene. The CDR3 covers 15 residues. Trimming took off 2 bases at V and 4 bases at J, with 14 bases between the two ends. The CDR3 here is CASSPTTARSTEAFF. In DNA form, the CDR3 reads TGTGCCAGCTCACCAACCACTGCCAGATCCACTGAAGCTTTCTTT.

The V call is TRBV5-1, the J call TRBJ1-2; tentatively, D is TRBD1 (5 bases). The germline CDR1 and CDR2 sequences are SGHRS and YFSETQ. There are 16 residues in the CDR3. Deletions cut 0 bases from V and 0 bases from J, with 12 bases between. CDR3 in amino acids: CASSLGGRETNYGYTF. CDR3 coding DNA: TGCGCCAGCAGCTTGGGGGGACGGGAAACTAACTATGGCTACACCTTC.

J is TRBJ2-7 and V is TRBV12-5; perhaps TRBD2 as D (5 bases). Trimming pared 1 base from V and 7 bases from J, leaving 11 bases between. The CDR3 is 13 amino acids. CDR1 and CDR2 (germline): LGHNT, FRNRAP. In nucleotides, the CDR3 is TGTGCTAGTGGTTTGGGGGAGCAACGGGAGCAGTACTTC. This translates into CASGLGEQREQYF.

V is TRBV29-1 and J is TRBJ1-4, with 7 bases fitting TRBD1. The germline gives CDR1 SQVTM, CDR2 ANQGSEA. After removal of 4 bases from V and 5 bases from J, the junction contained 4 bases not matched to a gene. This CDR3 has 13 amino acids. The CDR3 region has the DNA TGCAGCGTTGTTGGAGGGGGCAATGAAAAACTGTTTTTT. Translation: CSVVGGGNEKLFF.

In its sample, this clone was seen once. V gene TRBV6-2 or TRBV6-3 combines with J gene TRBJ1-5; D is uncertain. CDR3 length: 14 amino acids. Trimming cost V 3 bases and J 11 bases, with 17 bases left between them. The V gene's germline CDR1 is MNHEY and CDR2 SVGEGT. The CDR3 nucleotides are TGTGCCAGCAGTTATAACCCACTTCGCAATGCCCAGCATTTT. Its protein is CASSYNPLRNAQHF.

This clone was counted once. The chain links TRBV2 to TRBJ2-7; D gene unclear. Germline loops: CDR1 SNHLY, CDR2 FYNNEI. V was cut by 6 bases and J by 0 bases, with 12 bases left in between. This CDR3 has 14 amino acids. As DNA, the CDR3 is TGTGCCAGCAGAGGCGACGTGAGCTCCTACGAGCAGTACTTC. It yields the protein CASRGDVSSYEQYF.

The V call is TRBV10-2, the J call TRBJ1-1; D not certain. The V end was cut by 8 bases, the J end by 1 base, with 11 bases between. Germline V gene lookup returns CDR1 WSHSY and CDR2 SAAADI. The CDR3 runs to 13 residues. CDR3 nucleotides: TGCGCCAGCCTCCTCTTGCAGAACACTGAAGCTTTCTTT. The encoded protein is CASLLLQNTEAFF.

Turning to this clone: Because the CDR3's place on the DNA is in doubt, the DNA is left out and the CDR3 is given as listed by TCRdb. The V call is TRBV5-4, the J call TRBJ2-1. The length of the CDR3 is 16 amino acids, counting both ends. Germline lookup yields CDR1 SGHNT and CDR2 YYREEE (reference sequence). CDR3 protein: CASSSWGFGAYNERFF.

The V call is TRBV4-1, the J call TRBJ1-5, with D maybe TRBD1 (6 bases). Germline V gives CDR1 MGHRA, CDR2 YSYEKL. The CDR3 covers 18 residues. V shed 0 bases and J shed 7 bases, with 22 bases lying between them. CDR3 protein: CASSQDGLLLGAIQPQHF. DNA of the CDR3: TGCGCCAGCAGCCAAGATGGACTATTATTGGGGGCGATCCAGCCCCAGCATTTT.

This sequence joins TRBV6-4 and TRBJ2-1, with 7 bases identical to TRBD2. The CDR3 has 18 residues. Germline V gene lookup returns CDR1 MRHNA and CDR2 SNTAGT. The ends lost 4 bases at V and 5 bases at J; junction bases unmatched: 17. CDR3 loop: CASSVSPGTPGGDNEQFF. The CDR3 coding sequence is TGTGCCAGCAGTGTTTCGCCCGGGACCCCGGGGGGTGACAATGAGCAGTTCTTC.

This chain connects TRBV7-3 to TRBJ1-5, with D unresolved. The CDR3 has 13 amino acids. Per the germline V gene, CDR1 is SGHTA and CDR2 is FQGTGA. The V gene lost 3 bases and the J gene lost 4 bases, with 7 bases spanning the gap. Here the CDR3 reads CASSLGKNQPQHF. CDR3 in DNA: TGTGCCAGCAGCTTGGGCAAGAATCAGCCCCAGCATTTT.

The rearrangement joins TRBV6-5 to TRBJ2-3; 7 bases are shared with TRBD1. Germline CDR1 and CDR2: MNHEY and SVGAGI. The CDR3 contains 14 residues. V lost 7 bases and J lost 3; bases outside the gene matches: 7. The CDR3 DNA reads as TGTGCCAGCACTCGGACAGGCCCAACAGATACGCAGTATTTT. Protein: CASTRTGPTDTQYF.

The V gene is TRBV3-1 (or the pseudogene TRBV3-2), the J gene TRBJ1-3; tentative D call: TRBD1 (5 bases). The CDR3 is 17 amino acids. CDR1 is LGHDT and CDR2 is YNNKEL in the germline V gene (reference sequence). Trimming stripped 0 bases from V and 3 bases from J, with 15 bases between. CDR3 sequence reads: CASSQEIPGSSGNTIYF. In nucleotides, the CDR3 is TGTGCCAGCAGCCAAGAGATCCCAGGGTCTAGTGGAAACACCATATATTTT.

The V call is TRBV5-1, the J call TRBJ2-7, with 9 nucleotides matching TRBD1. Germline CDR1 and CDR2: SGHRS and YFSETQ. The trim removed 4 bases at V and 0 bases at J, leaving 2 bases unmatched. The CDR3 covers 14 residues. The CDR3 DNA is TGCGCCAGCAGCGGACAGGGGCCCTCCTACGAGCAGTACTTC. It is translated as CASSGQGPSYEQYF.

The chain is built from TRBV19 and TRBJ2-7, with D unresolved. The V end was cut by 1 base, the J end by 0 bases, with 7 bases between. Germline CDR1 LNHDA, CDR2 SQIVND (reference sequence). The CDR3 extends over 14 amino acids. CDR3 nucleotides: TGTGCCAGTAGTATAGGGTCTGGCTCCTACGAGCAGTACTTC. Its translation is CASSIGSGSYEQYF.

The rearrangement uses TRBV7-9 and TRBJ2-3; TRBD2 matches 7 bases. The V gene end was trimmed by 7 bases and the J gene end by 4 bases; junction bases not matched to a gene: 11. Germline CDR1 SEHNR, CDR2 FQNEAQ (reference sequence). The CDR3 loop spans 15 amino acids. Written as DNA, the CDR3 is TGTGCCAGCACCGTAGGCGGGGGAGAGGCAGATACGCAGTATTTT. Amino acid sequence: CASTVGGGEADTQYF. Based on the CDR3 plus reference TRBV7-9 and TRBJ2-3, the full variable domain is DTGVSQNPRHKITKRGQNVTFRCDPISEHNRLYWYRQTLGQGPEFLTYFQNEAQLEKSRLLSDRFSAERPKGSFSTLEIQRTEQGDSAMYLCASTVGGGEADTQYFGPGTRLTVL.

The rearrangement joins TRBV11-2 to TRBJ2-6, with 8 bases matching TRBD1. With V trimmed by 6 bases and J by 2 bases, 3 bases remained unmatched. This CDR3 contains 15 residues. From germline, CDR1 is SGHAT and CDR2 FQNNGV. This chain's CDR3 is CASRLQGAGANVLTF. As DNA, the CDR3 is TGTGCCAGCAGGTTACAGGGGGCTGGGGCCAACGTCCTGACTTTC.

CDR3 in DNA: TGTGCCAGTAGTATCATTGCACGGATCTACTCTGGAAACACCATATATTTT. Amino acids: CASSIIARIYSGNTIYF. The rearrangement joins TRBV19 to TRBJ1-3; D gene unclear. Germline loops: CDR1 LNHDA, CDR2 SQIVND (reference sequence). The V and J ends lost 3 bases and 0 bases respectively, with 15 bases between them. CDR3 length: 17 amino acids.

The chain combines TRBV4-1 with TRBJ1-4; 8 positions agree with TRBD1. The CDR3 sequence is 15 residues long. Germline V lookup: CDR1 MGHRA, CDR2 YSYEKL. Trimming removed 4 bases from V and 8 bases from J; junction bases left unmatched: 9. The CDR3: CASSPGTGVAEKLFF. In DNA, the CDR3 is TGCGCCAGCAGCCCGGGGACAGGCGTTGCGGAAAAACTGTTTTTT.

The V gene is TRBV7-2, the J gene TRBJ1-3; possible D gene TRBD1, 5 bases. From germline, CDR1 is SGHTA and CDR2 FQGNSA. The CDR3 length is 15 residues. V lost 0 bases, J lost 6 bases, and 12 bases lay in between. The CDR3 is CASSLAGGGSNTIYF. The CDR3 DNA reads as TGTGCCAGCAGCTTAGCTGGGGGGGGGTCAAACACCATATATTTT.